This T cell receptor beta chain appears in the sequencing data of a study of cytomegalovirus exposure and HLA in healthy donors. Study at large: The roughly 120 million unique TCR beta sequences, from about 179 million T cells, were found by an earlier analysis. Study outcomes and limitations: Among TCR beta chains, those listed as cytomegalovirus-associated numbered some 160.

PCR used 60 Vbeta primers and 13 Jbeta primers. Methods used by the authors: Some 80 million unique TCR beta chains, 8.5 million to 14 million shared, were counted in a later analysis. Clones were read by immunoSEQ multiplex PCR, and TCRdb kept only the in-frame ones, dropping some. Clone size and the V and J calls come from that table; the DNA yielded D and trimming. The sample has some 180,000 clones, around 75% seen once. Whereas donors were nominally healthy upon sampling, unrecorded immune exposures were probable. As for this clone: Its target is not known.

The trim removed 3 bases at V and 8 bases at J, leaving 12 bases unmatched. Germline CDR1 and CDR2: LGHNA and YSLEER. The CDR3 consists of 16 residues. V and J are TRBV4-3 and TRBJ2-1; 8 bases are shared with TRBD2. Sequencing used PBMCs. The sequence derives from a female donor in good health and CMV-seronegative. The CDR3 DNA reads as TGCGCCAGCAGCCAGGATACTAGCGGTTCGGGGGATGAGCAGTTCTTC. It is translated as CASSQDTSGSGDEQFF.